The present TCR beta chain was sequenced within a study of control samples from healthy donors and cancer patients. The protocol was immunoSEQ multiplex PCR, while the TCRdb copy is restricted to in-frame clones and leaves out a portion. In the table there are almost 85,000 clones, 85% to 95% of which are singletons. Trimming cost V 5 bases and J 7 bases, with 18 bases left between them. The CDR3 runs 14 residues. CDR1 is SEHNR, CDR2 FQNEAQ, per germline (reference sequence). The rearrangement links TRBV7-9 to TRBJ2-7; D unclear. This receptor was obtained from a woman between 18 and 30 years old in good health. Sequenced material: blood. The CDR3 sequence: CASSMLGSPVEQYF. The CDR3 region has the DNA TGTGCCAGCAGCATGCTCGGTAGTCCGGTAGAGCAGTACTTC. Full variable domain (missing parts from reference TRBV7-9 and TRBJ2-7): DTGVSQNPRHKITKRGQNVTFRCDPISEHNRLYWYRQTLGQGPEFLTYFQNEAQLEKSRLLSDRFSAERPKGSFSTLEIQRTEQGDSAMYLCASSMLGSPVEQYFGPGTRLTVT.